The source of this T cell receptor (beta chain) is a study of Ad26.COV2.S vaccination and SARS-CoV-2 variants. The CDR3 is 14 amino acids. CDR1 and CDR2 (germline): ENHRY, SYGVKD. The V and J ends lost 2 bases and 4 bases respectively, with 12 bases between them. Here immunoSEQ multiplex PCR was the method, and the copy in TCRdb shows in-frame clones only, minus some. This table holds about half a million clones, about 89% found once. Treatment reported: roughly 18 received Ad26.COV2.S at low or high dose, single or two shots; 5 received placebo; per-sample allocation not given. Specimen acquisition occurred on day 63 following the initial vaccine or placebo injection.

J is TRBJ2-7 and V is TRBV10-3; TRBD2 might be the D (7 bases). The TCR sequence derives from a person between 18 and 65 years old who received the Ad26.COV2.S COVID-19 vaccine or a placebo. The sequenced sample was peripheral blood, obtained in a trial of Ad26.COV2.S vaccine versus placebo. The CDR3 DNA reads TGTGCCATCAGTGAGAGGGGGGGTTCGTACGAGCAGTACTTC. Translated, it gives CAISERGGSYEQYF.